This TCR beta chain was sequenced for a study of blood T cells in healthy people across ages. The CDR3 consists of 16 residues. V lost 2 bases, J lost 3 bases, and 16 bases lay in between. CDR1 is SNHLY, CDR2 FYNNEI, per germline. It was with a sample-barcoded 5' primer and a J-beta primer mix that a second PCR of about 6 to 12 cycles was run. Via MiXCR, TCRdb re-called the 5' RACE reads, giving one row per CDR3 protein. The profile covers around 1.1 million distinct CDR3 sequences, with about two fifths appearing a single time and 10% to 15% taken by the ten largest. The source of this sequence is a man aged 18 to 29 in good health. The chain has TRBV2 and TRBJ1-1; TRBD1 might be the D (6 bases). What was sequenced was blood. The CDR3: CASSEPRPRGDTEAFF. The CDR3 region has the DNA TGTGCCAGCAGTGAACCCCGGCCGAGGGGGGACACTGAAGCTTTCTTT.